One and the same sample provided the 32 T cell receptor beta chains below, sequenced in a study of cytomegalovirus exposure and HLA in healthy donors. The PCR was carried out with 60 Vbeta primers and 13 Jbeta primers. Assay: immunoSEQ multiplex PCR; the TCRdb copy retains only in-frame clones and omits some. Of roughly 290,000 clones listed, approximately 80% are singletons. The sequencing input was PBMCs. Every receptor here comes from a girl aged 2 to 10 in good health and CMV-seronegative.

This clone was detected only a few times. V and J are TRBV2 and TRBJ1-2; no reliable D call. The germline gives CDR1 SNHLY, CDR2 FYNNEI. Trimming shortened V by 2 bases and J by 8 bases, and 9 bases separated the two germline ends. This CDR3 contains 12 residues. The CDR3 region has the DNA TGTGCCAGCAGTGAATTGGGTAGCGGCTACACCTTC. Translated: CASSELGSGYTF.

In its sample, this clone was seen a few times. The chain couples TRBV6-5 to TRBJ2-7; D perhaps matches TRBD1 (6 bases). V was cut by 5 bases and J by 0 bases, with 11 bases left in between. The CDR3 consists of 14 residues. Germline assignment: CDR1 MNHEY and CDR2 SVGAGI. CDR3 residues: CASSRTGSSYEQYF. CDR3 nucleotide sequence: TGTGCCAGCAGTCGAACAGGGAGCTCCTACGAGCAGTACTTC.

V and J are TRBV9 and TRBJ1-2; D unclear. This CDR3 comprises 16 residues. The germline V gene encodes CDR1 SGDLS and CDR2 YYNGEE. Trimming removed 3 bases at V and 2 bases at J, with 17 bases between. CDR3 sequence: CASSGVLVSGNYGYTF. CDR3 bases: TGTGCCAGCAGCGGGGTTTTGGTGTCGGGGAACTATGGCTACACCTTC.

The genes are TRBV7-8 and TRBJ2-5; TRBD1 matches 8 bases. The CDR3 covers 16 residues. From germline, CDR1 is SGHVS and CDR2 FQNEAQ. V lost 5 bases, J lost 4 bases, and 12 bases stayed unmatched. DNA of the CDR3: TGTGCCAGCAGCAACACCGGGACAGGAGGGCGAGAGACCCAGTACTTC. Protein sequence: CASSNTGTGGRETQYF. Full variable domain (remainder filled in from reference TRBV7-8 and TRBJ2-5): GAGVSQSPRYKVAKRGQDVALRCDPISGHVSLFWYQQALGQGPEFLTYFQNEAQLDKSGLPSDRFFAERPEGSVSTLKIQRTQQEDSAVYLCASSNTGTGGRETQYFGPGTRLLVL.

This clone was picked up one time. V gene TRBV27 combines with J gene TRBJ2-4; possible D gene TRBD1, 6 bases. V lost 7 bases and J lost 6, with 16 bases in between. The CDR3 totals 14 residues. The germline V gene has CDR1 MNHEY and CDR2 SMNVEV (reference sequence). CDR3 DNA: TGTGCCAGCACCGCCACAGGGTTCAGAAACATTCAGTACTTC. Translating it yields CASTATGFRNIQYF.

CDR3 protein: CASSPGQNYQPQHF. The CDR3, as DNA: TGTGCCAGTAGTCCAGGACAGAACTATCAGCCCCAGCATTTT. J is TRBJ1-5 and V is TRBV19; D possibly corresponds to TRBD1 (6 bases). Looked up from germline, CDR1 is LNHDA and CDR2 is SQIVND (reference sequence). Trimming stripped 5 bases from V and 5 bases from J, with 13 bases between. The CDR3 spans 14 residues.

CDR3 loop: CASSRSDPKNIQYF. CDR3 coding DNA: TGCGCCAGCAGCCGAAGCGATCCCAAAAACATTCAGTACTTC. The chain links TRBV5-1 to TRBJ2-4; no clear D. The germline V and J ends were trimmed by 4 bases and 2 bases, with 10 bases remaining between them. This CDR3 is built from 14 residues. CDR1 and CDR2 from the germline V gene are SGHRS and YFSETQ.

The chain joins TRBV7-3 to TRBJ2-3; 10 bases fit TRBD2. Trimming cost V 4 bases and J 4 bases; bases outside gene matches: 5. CDR1 SGHTA and CDR2 FQGTGA come from the germline V gene. This CDR3 region has 15 residues. CDR3 bases: TGTGCCAGCAGCTCAGCCCTAGCGGGAGCAGATACGCAGTATTTT. It yields the protein CASSSALAGADTQYF.

V usage is TRBV7-9 and J usage is TRBJ2-4; D is ambiguous. Deletions cut 2 bases from V and 6 bases from J, with 8 bases between. The CDR3 loop spans 13 amino acids. CDR1 and CDR2 from the germline V gene are SEHNR and FQNEAQ (reference sequence). CDR3 residues: CASSLRDGNIQYF. The CDR3 DNA is TGTGCCAGCAGCTTAAGAGATGGAAACATTCAGTACTTC.

The rearrangement uses TRBV7-9 and TRBJ2-7; 7 bases line up with TRBD1. The CDR3 covers 15 residues. Looked up from germline, CDR1 is SEHNR and CDR2 is FQNEAQ (reference sequence). J lost 7 bases, V lost 0 bases, and 9 bases had no gene match. The CDR3 loop is CASSLAGVRGREQYF. The CDR3 DNA reads as TGTGCCAGCAGCTTAGCTGGAGTAAGGGGGCGAGAGCAGTACTTC. Using reference TRBV7-9 and TRBJ2-7 for the parts outside the CDR3, the full variable domain is DTGVSQNPRHKITKRGQNVTFRCDPISEHNRLYWYRQTLGQGPEFLTYFQNEAQLEKSRLLSDRFSAERPKGSFSTLEIQRTEQGDSAMYLCASSLAGVRGREQYFGPGTRLTVT.

The V call is TRBV5-1, the J call TRBJ2-1; D gene ambiguous. V gave up 0 bases and J gave up 5 bases, with 9 bases separating them. The CDR3 covers 14 residues. The germline CDR1 and CDR2 sequences are SGHRS and YFSETQ. DNA for the CDR3: TGCGCCAGCAGCTTGGGTCCAAATCACAATGAGCAGTTCTTC. Translating gives CASSLGPNHNEQFF.

This clone appeared a single time. The chain is built from TRBV10-3 and TRBJ2-7; D is possibly TRBD2 (6 bases). Germline V gene lookup returns CDR1 ENHRY and CDR2 SYGVKD. The CDR3 covers 13 residues. V lost 6 bases and J 5 bases, leaving 14 bases between the germline ends. The chain's CDR3 is CAISPRGEDEQYF. The CDR3 DNA reads TGTGCCATCAGCCCCCGTGGGGAGGACGAGCAGTACTTC.

This clone occurred once. The V gene is TRBV19, the J gene TRBJ1-1, with a weak D call TRBD1 (5 bases). The germline V gene has CDR1 LNHDA and CDR2 SQIVND (reference sequence). The CDR3 consists of 14 residues. V was shortened by 3 bases and J by 4 bases, with 12 bases between the two germline ends. The CDR3 sequence: CASSIGGGFTEAFF. The CDR3 DNA is TGTGCCAGTAGTATCGGGGGGGGTTTCACTGAAGCTTTCTTT.

Concerning this clone: Other DNA sequences in this specimen translate into the identical CDR3. The chain has TRBV28 and TRBJ2-7, with D unresolved. Per germline, CDR1 MDHEN and CDR2 SYDVKM. V was shortened by 6 bases and J by 4 bases, with 13 bases between the two germline ends. CDR3 length: 13 residues. CDR3 amino acids: CASSPGRSYEQYF. Written as DNA, the CDR3 is TGTGCCAGCAGCCCCGGTAGGAGTTACGAGCAGTACTTC.

The chain joins TRBV9 to TRBJ2-1; D is uncertain. Trimming shortened V by 0 bases and J by 6 bases, and 7 bases separated the two germline ends. This CDR3 region has 13 residues. The germline V gene has CDR1 SGDLS and CDR2 YYNGEE. The CDR3, as DNA: TGTGCCAGCAGCGTAGACGACTCCAATGAGCAGTTCTTC. It specifies CASSVDDSNEQFF.

The chain uses TRBV4-2 and TRBJ2-3, with TRBD2 as a possible D gene (5 bases). The CDR3 has 17 amino acids. Trimming took 4 bases from V and 1 from J, leaving 18 bases between them. From germline, CDR1 is LGHNA and CDR2 YNFKEQ. Here the CDR3 DNA reads TGTGCCAGCAGCCTAACCCTGGACTCACAAGGCACAGATACGCAGTATTTT. Protein sequence: CASSLTLDSQGTDTQYF.

The sample holds a few counts of this clone. The chain is built from TRBV7-2 and TRBJ2-5; TRBD2 matches at 8 bases. Germline V gene lookup returns CDR1 SGHTA and CDR2 FQGNSA. Losses at the gene ends were 4 bases for V and 6 bases for J; bases not matched to a gene: 13. This CDR3 has 16 residues. Here the CDR3 DNA reads TGTGCCAGCAGCTCAAGAACTAGCGGAGGTCTACAGACCCAGTACTTC. Its protein is CASSSRTSGGLQTQYF.

The V and J genes are TRBV5-4 and TRBJ1-5, with a weak D call TRBD1 (6 bases). Germline V gives CDR1 SGHNT, CDR2 YYREEE (reference sequence). Between the trimmed V and J ends, which lost 3 bases and 3 bases, there was a span of 13 bases. This CDR3 has 15 amino acids. The CDR3 here is CASSSTGILNQPQHF. The CDR3 region has the DNA TGTGCCAGCAGCTCTACAGGGATCCTCAATCAGCCCCAGCATTTT.

V and J are TRBV9 and TRBJ2-7; TRBD2 agrees at 11 bases. This CDR3 spans 15 amino acids. The germline gives CDR1 SGDLS, CDR2 YYNGEE. With V trimmed by 8 bases and J by 2 bases, 9 bases remained unmatched. The CDR3 spells CASSRDSGRAYEQYF. CDR3 in DNA: TGTGCCAGTAGCCGTGATAGCGGGAGGGCCTACGAGCAGTACTTC. The full variable domain, its missing parts supplied by reference TRBV9 and TRBJ2-7, is DSGVTQTPKHLITATGQRVTLRCSPRSGDLSVYWYQQSLDQGLQFLIQYYNGEERAKGNILERFSAQQFPDLHSELNLSSLELGDSALYFCASSRDSGRAYEQYFGPGTRLTVT.

This clone has just one count. Here the CDR3 reads CASRSHLQGEAFF. CDR3 nucleotide sequence: TGTGCCAGCAGGTCTCACCTACAGGGGGAAGCTTTCTTT. The chain has TRBV28 and TRBJ1-1; the match to TRBD1 covers 7 bases. The V gene end was trimmed by 6 bases and the J gene end by 8 bases; junction bases not matched to a gene: 9. This CDR3 has 13 residues. Germline CDR1 is MDHEN and CDR2 is SYDVKM.

This clone has only a few counts. The rearrangement joins TRBV5-4 to TRBJ2-5, with 8 positions matching TRBD2. The CDR3 totals 17 residues. The V segment lost 2 bases and the J segment 1 base; nucleotides outside the gene matches: 10. The germline gives CDR1 SGHNT, CDR2 YYREEE (reference sequence). As DNA, the CDR3 is TGTGCCAGCAGCTTAATCGGGTCGGCGGGGGGCCAAGAGACCCAGTACTTC. Amino acids: CASSLIGSAGGQETQYF. The full variable domain, with the rest looked up from reference TRBV5-4 and TRBJ2-5, is ETGVTQSPTHLIKTRGQQVTLRCSSQSGHNTVSWYQQALGQGPQFIFQYYREEENGRGNFPPRFSGLQFPNYSSELNVNALELDDSALYLCASSLIGSAGGQETQYFGPGTRLLVL.

This clone was seen just once. This chain links TRBV28 with TRBJ2-7; 9 positions agree with TRBD1. V was clipped by 5 bases and J by 7 bases; unmatched bases: 6. CDR1 and CDR2 from the germline V gene are MDHEN and SYDVKM. There are 13 residues in the CDR3. CDR3 protein: CASSLQGAREQYF. CDR3 DNA sequence: TGTGCCAGCAGTCTACAGGGGGCGAGGGAGCAGTACTTC. Supplemented by reference TRBV28 and TRBJ2-7, the full variable domain reads DVKVTQSSRYLVKRTGEKVFLECVQDMDHENMFWYRQDPGLGLRLIYFSYDVKMKEKGDIPEGYSVSREKKERFSLILESASTNQTSMYLCASSLQGAREQYFGPGTRLTVT.

V usage is TRBV6-1 and J usage is TRBJ1-2; 7 bases are a match to TRBD1. J gave up 5 bases and V 3 bases, and 3 bases lay outside the gene matches. Germline CDR1 and CDR2: MNHNS and SASEGT. The CDR3 extends over 13 amino acids. The CDR3 sequence is CASSERDRYGYTF. The CDR3 coding sequence is TGTGCCAGCAGTGAGAGGGACAGATATGGCTACACCTTC.

This clone was counted once. Within the sample, other DNA sequences also encode this same CDR3. The J gene is TRBJ2-7, the V gene TRBV5-1, with D maybe TRBD2 (5 bases). The V and J ends lost 7 bases and 1 base respectively, with 15 bases between them. This CDR3 has 14 residues. Germline V gene sequence: CDR1 SGHRS, CDR2 YFSETQ. CDR3 sequence: CASSEGPGSYEQYF. The CDR3 DNA is TGCGCCAGCTCTGAGGGCCCGGGGTCCTACGAGCAGTACTTC. Full variable domain (rest looked up from reference TRBV5-1 and TRBJ2-7): KAGVTQTPRYLIKTRGQQVTLSCSPISGHRSVSWYQQTPGQGLQFLFEYFSETQRNKGNFPGRFSGRQFSNSRSEMNVSTLELGDSALYLCASSEGPGSYEQYFGPGTRLTVT.

V and J are TRBV9 and TRBJ2-7; the match to TRBD1 covers 9 bases. V shed 1 base, J shed 6 bases, and the junction held 2 bases outside the gene matches. CDR1 is SGDLS and CDR2 is YYNGEE in the germline V gene. The CDR3 length is 13 residues. Written as DNA, the CDR3 is TGTGCCAGCAGCGTATCGGGACAGGGCGAGCAGTACTTC. Its translation is CASSVSGQGEQYF. Looking up the rest from reference TRBV9 and TRBJ2-7 gives the full variable domain: DSGVTQTPKHLITATGQRVTLRCSPRSGDLSVYWYQQSLDQGLQFLIQYYNGEERAKGNILERFSAQQFPDLHSELNLSSLELGDSALYFCASSVSGQGEQYFGPGTRLTVT.

The V call is TRBV5-1, the J call TRBJ2-5; D might be TRBD2 (6 bases). CDR1 is SGHRS and CDR2 is YFSETQ in the germline V gene. This CDR3 spans 16 amino acids. The V and J ends lost 0 bases and 3 bases respectively, with 15 bases between them. The CDR3 here is CASSLGRAQREETQYF. As DNA, the CDR3 is TGCGCCAGCAGCTTGGGTCGCGCTCAGCGGGAAGAGACCCAGTACTTC.

DNA of the CDR3: TGTGCCAGCAGCTTCCCAAGCACAGATACGCAGTATTTT. Its protein product is CASSFPSTDTQYF. The chain links TRBV5-4 to TRBJ2-3; D gene uncertain. This CDR3 has 13 amino acids. Germline-derived CDR1 and CDR2 are SGHNT and YYREEE (reference sequence). V lost 2 bases and J 0 bases, leaving 4 bases between the germline ends.

This clone has a single count. The rearrangement links TRBV11-2 to TRBJ2-2, with a tentative D call TRBD2 (6 bases). Germline loops: CDR1 SGHAT, CDR2 FQNNGV. CDR3 size: 16 residues. V lost 5 bases and J lost 5, with 18 bases in between. The CDR3 spells CASSPLVGGDTGELFF. The CDR3 nucleotides are TGTGCCAGCAGCCCCCTAGTCGGAGGGGATACCGGGGAGCTGTTTTTT.

This clone was counted only a few times. This chain links TRBV29-1 with TRBJ2-1; 10 bases match TRBD2. Germline CDR1 and CDR2: SQVTM and ANQGSEA. V gave up 4 bases and J gave up 7 bases; unmatched junction bases: 10. This CDR3 is built from 15 residues. The CDR3 DNA sequence: TGCAGCGTTGCCCGGCTAGCGGGAGCGTTGAATGAGCAGTTCTTC. As protein: CSVARLAGALNEQFF.

The genes are TRBV9 and TRBJ2-7; 9 bases line up with TRBD1. CDR3 length: 14 amino acids. V gave up 2 bases and J gave up 6 bases; unmatched junction bases: 6. Germline V lookup: CDR1 SGDLS, CDR2 YYNGEE. CDR3 in DNA: TGTGCCAGCAGCGTGGGGGACAGGGTGAGCGAGCAGTACTTC. As protein: CASSVGDRVSEQYF.

J is TRBJ1-2 and V is TRBV7-4; D gene ambiguous. Deletions cut 4 bases from V and 0 bases from J, with 12 bases between. Germline V gene lookup returns CDR1 SGHVT and CDR2 SQSDAQ. The CDR3 totals 15 residues. The CDR3: CASSSRHSPNYGYTF. The CDR3 DNA is TGTGCCAGCAGCTCCCGGCACAGCCCTAACTATGGCTACACCTTC.

The chain combines TRBV29-1 with TRBJ1-1; TRBD1 might be the D (6 bases). V lost 0 bases and J 5 bases, leaving 19 bases between the germline ends. CDR1 is SQVTM and CDR2 is ANQGSEA in the germline V gene. The CDR3 has 16 residues. CDR3: CSVEDRQGTLGTEAFF. CDR3 DNA sequence: TGCAGCGTTGAAGATCGTCAGGGGACCTTGGGGACTGAAGCTTTCTTT.